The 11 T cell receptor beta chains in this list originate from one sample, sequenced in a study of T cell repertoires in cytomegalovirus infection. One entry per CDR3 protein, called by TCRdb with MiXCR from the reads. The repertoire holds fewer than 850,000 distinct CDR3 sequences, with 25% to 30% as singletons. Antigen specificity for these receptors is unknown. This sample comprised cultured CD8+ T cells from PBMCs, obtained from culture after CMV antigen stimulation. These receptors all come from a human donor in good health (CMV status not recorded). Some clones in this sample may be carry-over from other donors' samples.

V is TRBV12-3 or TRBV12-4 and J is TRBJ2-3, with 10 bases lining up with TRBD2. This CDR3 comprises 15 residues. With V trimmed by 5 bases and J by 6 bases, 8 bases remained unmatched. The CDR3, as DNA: TGTGCCAGCAGTCGAAGCGGGGGGGGCGGGGATACGCAGTATTTT. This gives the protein CASSRSGGGGDTQYF.

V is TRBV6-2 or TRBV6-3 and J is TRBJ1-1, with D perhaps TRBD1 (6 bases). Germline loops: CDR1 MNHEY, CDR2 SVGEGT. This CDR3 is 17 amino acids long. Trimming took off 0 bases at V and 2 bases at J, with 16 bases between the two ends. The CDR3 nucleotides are TGTGCCAGCAGTTACTCGATACAACAGGGAGCTAACACTGAAGCTTTCTTT. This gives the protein CASSYSIQQGANTEAFF.

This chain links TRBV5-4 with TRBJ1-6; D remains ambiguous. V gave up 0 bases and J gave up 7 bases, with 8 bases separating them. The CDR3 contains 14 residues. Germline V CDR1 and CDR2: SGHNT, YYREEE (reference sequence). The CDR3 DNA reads TGTGCCAGCAGCTTGGAGCGGGGAAATTCACCCCTCCACTTT. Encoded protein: CASSLERGNSPLHF.

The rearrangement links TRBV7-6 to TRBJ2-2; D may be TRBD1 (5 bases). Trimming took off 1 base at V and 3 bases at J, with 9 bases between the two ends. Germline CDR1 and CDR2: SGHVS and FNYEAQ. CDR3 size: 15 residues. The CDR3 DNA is TGTGCCAGCAGCTTAGAAGGGGTGGACACCGGGGAGCTGTTTTTT. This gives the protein CASSLEGVDTGELFF. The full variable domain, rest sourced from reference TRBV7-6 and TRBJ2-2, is GAGVSQSPRYKVTKRGQDVALRCDPISGHVSLYWYRQALGQGPEFLTYFNYEAQQDKSGLPNDRFSAERPEGSISTLTIQRTEQRDSAMYRCASSLEGVDTGELFFGEGSRLTVL.

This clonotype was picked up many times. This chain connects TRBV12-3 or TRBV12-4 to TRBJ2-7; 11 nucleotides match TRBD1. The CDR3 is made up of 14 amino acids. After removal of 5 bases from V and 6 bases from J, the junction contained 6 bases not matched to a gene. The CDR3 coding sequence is TGTGCCAGCAGTCCGGACAGGGGGCCCTTCGAGCAGTACTTC. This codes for CASSPDRGPFEQYF.

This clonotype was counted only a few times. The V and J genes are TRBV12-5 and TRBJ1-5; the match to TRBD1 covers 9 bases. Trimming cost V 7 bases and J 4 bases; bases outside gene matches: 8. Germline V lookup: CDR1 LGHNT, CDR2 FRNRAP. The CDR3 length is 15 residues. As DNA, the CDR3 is TGTGCTAGTGCACTCACAGGGGGCGCGAATCAGCCCCAGCATTTT. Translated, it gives CASALTGGANQPQHF.

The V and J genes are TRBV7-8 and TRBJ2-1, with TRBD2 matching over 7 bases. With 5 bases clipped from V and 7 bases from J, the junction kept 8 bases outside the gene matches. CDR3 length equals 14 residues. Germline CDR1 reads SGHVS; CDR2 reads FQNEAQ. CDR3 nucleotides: TGTGCCAGCAGCCGAGCGGGGCCTAGGAATGAGCAGTTCTTC. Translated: CASSRAGPRNEQFF.

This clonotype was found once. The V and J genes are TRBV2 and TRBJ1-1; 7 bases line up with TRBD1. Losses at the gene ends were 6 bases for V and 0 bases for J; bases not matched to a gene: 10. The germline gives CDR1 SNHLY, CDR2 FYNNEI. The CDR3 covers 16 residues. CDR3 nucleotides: TGTGCCAGCAGAACGCCCTGGGACAGACTGAACACTGAAGCTTTCTTT. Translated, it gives CASRTPWDRLNTEAFF. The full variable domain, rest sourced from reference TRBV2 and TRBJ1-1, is EPEVTQTPSHQVTQMGQEVILRCVPISNHLYFYWYRQILGQKVEFLVSFYNNEISEKSEIFDDQFSVERPDGSNFTLKIRSTKLEDSAMYFCASRTPWDRLNTEAFFGQGTRLTVV.

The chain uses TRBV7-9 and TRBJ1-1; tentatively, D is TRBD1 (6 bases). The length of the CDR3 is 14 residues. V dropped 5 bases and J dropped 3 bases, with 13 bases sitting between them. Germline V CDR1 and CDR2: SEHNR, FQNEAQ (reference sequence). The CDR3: CASSIQGRDTEAFF. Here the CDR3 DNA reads TGTGCCAGCAGCATACAGGGTAGGGACACTGAAGCTTTCTTT.

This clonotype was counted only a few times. The CDR3: CASGGGHNEQFF. The CDR3, as DNA: TGTGCCAGCGGGGGGGGACACAATGAGCAGTTCTTC. V gene TRBV27 combines with J gene TRBJ2-1, with 7 positions matching TRBD2. The CDR3 runs to 12 residues. J lost 5 bases, V lost 8 bases, and 3 bases had no gene match. CDR1 is MNHEY, CDR2 SMNVEV, per germline (reference sequence).

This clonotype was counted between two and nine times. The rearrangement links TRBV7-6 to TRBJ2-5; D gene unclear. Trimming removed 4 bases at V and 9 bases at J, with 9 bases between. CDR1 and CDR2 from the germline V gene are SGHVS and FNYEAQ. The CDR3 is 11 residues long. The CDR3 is CASSSLRAQYF. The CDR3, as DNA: TGTGCCAGCAGCTCCCTAAGGGCCCAGTACTTC.